This T cell receptor (beta chain) was recorded in a study of cytomegalovirus exposure and HLA in healthy donors. Study findings and constraints: Altogether, 150 to 200 TCR beta chains were recorded as cytomegalovirus-associated. One variant, a missense change in DCLRE1C, was linked in a later analysis to TCR beta V- and J-gene trimming.

Comments on this clone: Its cognate antigen is unknown.

PCR used 60 Vbeta primers and 13 Jbeta primers. Only in-frame clones appear in the TCRdb table, and some are missing; sequencing was by immunoSEQ multiplex PCR. The table shows around 150,000 clones, with 76% occurring only once. The sample comprised PBMCs. The receptor was isolated from a male donor in good health and CMV-seronegative.

The CDR3 sequence is CASSSTTSFNEQFF. DNA for the CDR3: TGTGCCAGCAGCTCCACGACTAGTTTCAATGAGCAGTTCTTC. The rearrangement joins TRBV7-2 to TRBJ2-1, with a weak D call TRBD2 (6 bases). The CDR3 loop spans 14 amino acids. The V gene's germline CDR1 is SGHTA and CDR2 FQGNSA. The V end was cut by 4 bases, the J end by 6 bases, with 13 bases between.